This TCR beta chain was recovered during a study of cytomegalovirus exposure and HLA in healthy donors. Study details: Around 200 million T cells yielded more than 95 million unique TCR beta sequences, as an earlier analysis found.

Germline V gene lookup returns CDR1 ENHRY and CDR2 SYGVKD. This CDR3 comprises 13 residues. V shed 7 bases, J shed 5 bases, and the junction held 0 bases outside the gene matches. Study-wide results and limits: Later on, analysis showed that most CMV-associated TCR beta chains appeared to be HLA-restricted. As a later analysis showed, a missense DCLRE1C variant was linked to trimming of TCR beta V- and J-genes. In a later analysis, donors in an Asian-associated ancestry cluster reportedly had fewer N-insertions in productive TCRs than the cohort mean.

This clone came up a few times. Its antigen is not known. In the PCR, 60 Vbeta and 13 Jbeta primers were used. Method: immunoSEQ multiplex PCR; TCRdb's copy keeps in-frame clones and lacks some. The top ten clones hold over 2.5% of a sample with approximately 160,000 clones, 77% of them seen once. The specimen was PBMCs. The chain recombines TRBV10-3 with TRBJ2-1, with 12 bases that match TRBD2. This clonotype originated in a woman aged 35 to 49 in good health and CMV-seropositive. CDR3 in amino acids: CAITSGRDNEQFF. CDR3 DNA: TGTGCCATCACTAGCGGGAGGGACAATGAGCAGTTCTTC.